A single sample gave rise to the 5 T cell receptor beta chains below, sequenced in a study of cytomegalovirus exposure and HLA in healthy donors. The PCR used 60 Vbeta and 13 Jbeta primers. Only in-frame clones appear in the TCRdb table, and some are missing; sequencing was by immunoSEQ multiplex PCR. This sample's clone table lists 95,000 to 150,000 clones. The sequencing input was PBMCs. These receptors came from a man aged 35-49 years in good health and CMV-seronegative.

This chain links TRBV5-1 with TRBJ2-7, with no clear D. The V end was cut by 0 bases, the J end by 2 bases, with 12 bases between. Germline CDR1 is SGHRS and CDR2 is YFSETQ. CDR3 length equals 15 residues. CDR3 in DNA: TGCGCCAGCAGCTTGGATACGGGTCTAACCTACGAGCAGTACTTC. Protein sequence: CASSLDTGLTYEQYF.

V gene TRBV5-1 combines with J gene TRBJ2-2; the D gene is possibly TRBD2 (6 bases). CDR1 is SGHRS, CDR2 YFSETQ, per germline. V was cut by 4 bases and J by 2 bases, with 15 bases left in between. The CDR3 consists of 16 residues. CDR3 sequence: CASSILSGVNTGELFF. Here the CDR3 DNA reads TGCGCCAGCAGCATCCTTAGCGGTGTAAACACCGGGGAGCTGTTTTTT.

The CDR3 here is CASSLGERISGNTIYF. The CDR3 DNA is TGTGCCAGCTCACTAGGGGAAAGAATCTCTGGAAACACCATATATTTT. This sequence joins TRBV18 and TRBJ1-3, with D perhaps matching TRBD1 (5 bases). CDR1 and CDR2 (germline): KGHSH, LQKENI. This CDR3 spans 16 amino acids. Deletions cut 4 bases from V and 0 bases from J, with 13 bases between.

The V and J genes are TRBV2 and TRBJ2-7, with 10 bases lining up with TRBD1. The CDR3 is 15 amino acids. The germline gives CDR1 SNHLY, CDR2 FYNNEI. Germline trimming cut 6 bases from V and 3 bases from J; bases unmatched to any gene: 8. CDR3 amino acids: CASRAGTGAYYEQYF. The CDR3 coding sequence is TGTGCCAGCAGAGCAGGGACAGGGGCGTACTACGAGCAGTACTTC. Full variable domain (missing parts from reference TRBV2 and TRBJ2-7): EPEVTQTPSHQVTQMGQEVILRCVPISNHLYFYWYRQILGQKVEFLVSFYNNEISEKSEIFDDQFSVERPDGSNFTLKIRSTKLEDSAMYFCASRAGTGAYYEQYFGPGTRLTVT.

The DNA for the CDR3 is TGTGCCAGCAGCTTAAACCGGGACAGGGGCACAGATACGCAGTATTTT. Amino acid sequence: CASSLNRDRGTDTQYF. The rearrangement joins TRBV5-6 to TRBJ2-3; the match to TRBD1 covers 9 bases. The CDR3 covers 16 residues. Unmatched junction bases numbered 5, after V lost 2 bases and J lost 1 base. The germline V gene has CDR1 SGHDT and CDR2 YYEEEE.